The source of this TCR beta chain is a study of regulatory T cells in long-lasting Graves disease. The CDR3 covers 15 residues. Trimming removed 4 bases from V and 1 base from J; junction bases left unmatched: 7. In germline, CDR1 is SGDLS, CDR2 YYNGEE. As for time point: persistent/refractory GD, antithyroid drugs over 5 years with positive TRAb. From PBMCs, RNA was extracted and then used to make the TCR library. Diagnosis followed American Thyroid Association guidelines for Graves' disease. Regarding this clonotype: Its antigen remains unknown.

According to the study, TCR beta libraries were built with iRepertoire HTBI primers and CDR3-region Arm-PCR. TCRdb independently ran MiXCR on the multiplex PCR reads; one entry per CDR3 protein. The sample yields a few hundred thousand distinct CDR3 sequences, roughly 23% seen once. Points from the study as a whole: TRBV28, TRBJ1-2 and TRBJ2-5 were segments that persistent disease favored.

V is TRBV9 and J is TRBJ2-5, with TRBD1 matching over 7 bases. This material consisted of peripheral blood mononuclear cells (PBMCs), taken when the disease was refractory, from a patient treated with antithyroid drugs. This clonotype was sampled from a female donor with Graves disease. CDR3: CASSQMGQTQETQYF. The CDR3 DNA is TGTGCCAGCAGCCAGATGGGACAGACCCAAGAGACCCAGTACTTC.